The rows below give T cell receptor beta chains drawn from one sample of a study of T cell repertoires in aging, cancer and after chemotherapy. From the multiplex PCR reads, TCRdb called clonotypes with MiXCR, one entry per CDR3 protein. The data contain some 10,000 distinct CDR3 sequences, more than 30% of them singletons. The sample comprised blood. These receptors all stem from a human donor in good health. Each CDR3 is given with its conserved first and last residue. The D gene is left open where the match is weak. The size entry is marked missing in some rows and otherwise reads once, few, many or a size class.

J: TRBJ2-2; V: TRBV11-3; D: TRBD1; size: medium-sized; DNA: TGTGCCAGCAGATACAGGGGGCGCGCCGGGGAGCTGTTTTTT; CDR3: CASRYRGRAGELFF
J: TRBJ1-1; V: TRBV24-1; D: -; size: -; DNA: TGTGCCACCAGTGAAGGGGTGGGCACTGAAGCTTTCTTT; CDR3: CATSEGVGTEAFF
J: TRBJ2-7; V: TRBV20-1; D: -; size: -; DNA: TGCAGTGCTATACGATCCGAGCAGTACTTC; CDR3: CSAIRSEQYF
J: TRBJ1-3; V: TRBV29-1; D: -; size: -; DNA: TGCAGCGTTGAGTTGGGAGGTGGAAACACCATATATTTT; CDR3: CSVELGGGNTIYF
J: TRBJ1-2; V: TRBV19; D: -; size: -; DNA: TGTGCCAGTAGTATTCGGGGAACCTATGGCTACACCTTC; CDR3: CASSIRGTYGYTF
J: TRBJ1-1; V: TRBV6-5; D: -; size: few; DNA: TGTGCCAGCAGACCCAGCCACACTGAAGCTTTCTTT; CDR3: CASRPSHTEAFF
J: TRBJ2-2; V: TRBV5-5; D: TRBD1; size: -; DNA: TGTGCCAGCAGCTGGCCGGGACAGGTGAACACCGGGGAGCTGTTTTTT; CDR3: CASSWPGQVNTGELFF
J: TRBJ1-2; V: TRBV6-5; D: TRBD1; size: -; DNA: TGTGCCAGCAGTGCCCGGGACAGTGTCTATGGCTACACCTTC; CDR3: CASSARDSVYGYTF
J: TRBJ2-7; V: TRBV29-1; D: -; size: -; DNA: TGCAGCGTTGCCCACCGAGACGCCGAGCAGTACTTC; CDR3: CSVAHRDAEQYF
J: TRBJ1-5; V: TRBV6-6; D: -; size: -; DNA: TGTGCCAGCAGTTACACCCAGGGGAATCAGCCCCAGCATTTT; CDR3: CASSYTQGNQPQHF
J: TRBJ2-7; V: TRBV6-4; D: TRBD2; size: few; DNA: TGTGCCAGCAGTGAAGGACTAGCGGGGGTTCGCGAGCAGTACTTC; CDR3: CASSEGLAGVREQYF
J: TRBJ1-1; V: TRBV6-1; D: -; size: -; DNA: TGTGCCAGCAGTGAACGTGGCGGAGCTGAAGCTTTCTTT; CDR3: CASSERGGAEAFF
J: TRBJ2-7; V: TRBV27; D: -; size: few; DNA: TGTGCCAGCAGTTCAAGGGGGGACGCTGCCTACGAGCAGTACTTC; CDR3: CASSSRGDAAYEQYF
J: TRBJ2-7; V: TRBV18; D: TRBD2; size: -; DNA: TGTGCCAGCTCAACTGTTAGCGGGGGGCCTTACGAGCAGTACTTC; CDR3: CASSTVSGGPYEQYF
J: TRBJ2-7; V: TRBV30; D: TRBD1; size: -; DNA: TGTGCCTGGCGCCGGGACAGGGGATACCTTTCCTACGAGCAGTACTTC; CDR3: CAWRRDRGYLSYEQYF
J: TRBJ2-1; V: TRBV5-1; D: TRBD2; size: -; DNA: TGCGCCAGCAGCCCGAGACTAGCGGGAGTCTCCTACAATGAGCAGTTCTTC; CDR3: CASSPRLAGVSYNEQFF
J: TRBJ2-7; V: TRBV5-6; D: -; size: -; DNA: TGTGCCAGCAGTACCACTCTGGGGGGGCGGAACGAGCAGTACTTC; CDR3: CASSTTLGGRNEQYF
J: TRBJ1-1; V: TRBV7-2; D: TRBD1; size: -; DNA: TGTGCCAGCAGCTTAGCCGGGACAGGGACCGACACTGAAGCTTTCTTT; CDR3: CASSLAGTGTDTEAFF
J: TRBJ2-3; V: TRBV5-1; D: -; size: -; DNA: TGCGCCAGCAGCTTGGAACCGGCCTCACGCACAGATACGCAGTATTTT; CDR3: CASSLEPASRTDTQYF
J: TRBJ2-1; V: TRBV19; D: TRBD1; size: -; DNA: TGTGCCAGTAGTCCGGGACAGGGGGCGCGCAATGAGCAGTTCTTC; CDR3: CASSPGQGARNEQFF
J: TRBJ2-1; V: TRBV27; D: -; size: -; DNA: TGTGCCAGCAGTCCCGGGAGCTCCTACAATGAGCAGTTCTTC; CDR3: CASSPGSSYNEQFF
J: TRBJ2-3; V: TRBV19; D: TRBD2; size: medium-sized; DNA: TGTGCCAGTAGTATAGGACTAGCGGGAGGGCGAGAAGATACGCAGTATTTT; CDR3: CASSIGLAGGREDTQYF
J: TRBJ2-5; V: TRBV10-3; D: -; size: -; DNA: TGTGCCATCAGTGAGTCCGGAGAGACCCAGTACTTC; CDR3: CAISESGETQYF
J: TRBJ2-1; V: TRBV6-1; D: -; size: -; DNA: TGTGCCAGCAGTGAATGGGGGAGGAACAAGGGAACTGAGCAGTTCTTC; CDR3: CASSEWGRNKGTEQFF
J: TRBJ1-2; V: TRBV11-3; D: TRBD1; size: medium-sized; DNA: TGTGCCAGCAGCTTAGACGGACAGGGGGCGGATGGCTACACCTTC; CDR3: CASSLDGQGADGYTF
J: TRBJ1-1; V: TRBV6-5; D: TRBD1; size: few; DNA: TGTGCCAGCAGTACCTCATCAGGGACAGGGGGTTTGAGCACTGAAGCTTTCTTT; CDR3: CASSTSSGTGGLSTEAFF
J: TRBJ2-1; V: TRBV6-5; D: TRBD2; size: medium-sized; DNA: TGTGCCAGCAGTGCCGGACTAGCGGGGTCCAATGAGCAGTTCTTC; CDR3: CASSAGLAGSNEQFF
J: TRBJ1-1; V: TRBV12-3/TRBV12-4; D: -; size: -; DNA: TGTGCCAGCACCTTGAGAAGGGGTGCAATGGACACTGAAGCTTTCTTT; CDR3: CASTLRRGAMDTEAFF
J: TRBJ2-5; V: TRBV24-1; D: TRBD1; size: -; DNA: TGTGCCACCAGTGATCCAAGGACAGGGGAGCCTGAAGAGACCCAGTACTTC; CDR3: CATSDPRTGEPEETQYF
J: TRBJ1-2; V: TRBV12-3/TRBV12-4; D: -; size: few; DNA: TGTGCCAGCGGATTCAGGGATGGCTACACCTTC; CDR3: CASGFRDGYTF
J: TRBJ1-4; V: TRBV27; D: TRBD1; size: few; DNA: TGTGCCAGCAGTAATAGGGGGCCAAGGAGTGAAAAACTGTTTTTT; CDR3: CASSNRGPRSEKLFF
J: TRBJ2-7; V: TRBV7-6; D: -; size: -; DNA: TGTGCCAGCAGCTTAGATGAGGGCTCCTACGAGCAGTACTTC; CDR3: CASSLDEGSYEQYF
J: TRBJ1-1; V: TRBV12-3/TRBV12-4; D: TRBD1; size: few; DNA: TGTGCCAGCACCAACAGGGGGCAGGACACTGAAGCTTTCTTT; CDR3: CASTNRGQDTEAFF
J: TRBJ2-3; V: TRBV11-3; D: -; size: medium-sized; DNA: TGTGCCAGCAGCCCGATGTATGATACGCAGTATTTT; CDR3: CASSPMYDTQYF
J: TRBJ1-1; V: TRBV20-1; D: -; size: -; DNA: TGCAGTGTATGGGCAGGACAAAACACTGAAGCTTTCTTT; CDR3: CSVWAGQNTEAFF
J: TRBJ2-3; V: TRBV20-1; D: TRBD2; size: -; DNA: TGCAGTGCTAGTGGGACTAGCGGGGTTATGACAGATACGCAGTATTTT; CDR3: CSASGTSGVMTDTQYF
J: TRBJ1-1; V: TRBV12-3/TRBV12-4; D: -; size: -; DNA: TGTGCCAGCGGGTTAACTGAAGCTTTCTTT; CDR3: CASGLTEAFF
J: TRBJ2-5; V: TRBV7-2; D: -; size: -; DNA: TGTGCCAGCGCCAGGCGGGACCGACGGGAGACCCAGTACTTC; CDR3: CASARRDRRETQYF
J: TRBJ2-7; V: TRBV11-3; D: TRBD1; size: few; DNA: TGTGCCAGCAGCTTCGGGACAGGGGTCACCGAGCAGTACTTC; CDR3: CASSFGTGVTEQYF
J: TRBJ1-2; V: TRBV6-5; D: TRBD1; size: -; DNA: TGTGCCACCCTTAGACAGGGGACAATCTCTATAGGGACCCTCTATGGCTACACCTTC; CDR3: CATLRQGTISIGTLYGYTF
J: TRBJ2-6; V: TRBV27; D: -; size: few; DNA: TGTGCCAGCAGTACTATGGGGGGGCCCCTGAGAGGGGCCAACGTCCTGACTTTC; CDR3: CASSTMGGPLRGANVLTF
J: TRBJ1-1; V: TRBV5-6; D: -; size: -; DNA: TGTGCCAGCAGCTTGGTAACAGATGAAGCTTTCTTT; CDR3: CASSLVTDEAFF